These 27 T cell receptor beta chains share one sample of origin, sequenced in a study of blood T cell repertoires in COVID-19. Libraries were prepared by immunoSEQ multiplex PCR; TCRdb keeps only in-frame clonotypes and omits some of them. The table lists 200,000 to 300,000 clones, just under 85% of them singletons. Specimen: peripheral blood. Receptor source: a man aged 50 or older with acute or convalescent COVID-19.

The chain has TRBV28 and TRBJ1-2; no definite D call. Germline-derived CDR1 and CDR2 are MDHEN and SYDVKM. The CDR3 is 11 amino acids. V lost 8 bases, J lost 5 bases, and 9 bases lay in between. CDR3 amino acids: CASEEAYGYTF. CDR3 DNA: TGTGCCAGCGAAGAGGCTTATGGCTACACCTTC.

In DNA, the CDR3 is TGTGCCAGCAGCCCAGGGTTTAACTATGGCTACACCTTC. It codes for CASSPGFNYGYTF. This chain links TRBV14 with TRBJ1-2, with TRBD1 as a possible D gene (5 bases). The CDR3 runs to 13 residues. CDR1 is SGHDN, CDR2 FVKESK, per germline. The V end lost 4 bases, the J end lost 1 base, and 7 bases lay between the germline ends.

This chain links TRBV27 with TRBJ1-6; unclear D gene. Per germline, CDR1 MNHEY and CDR2 SMNVEV (reference sequence). The V end lost 5 bases, the J end lost 6 bases, and 14 bases lay between the germline ends. The CDR3 has 15 amino acids. The CDR3 loop is CASSKVPGFNSPLHF. As DNA, the CDR3 is TGTGCCAGCAGTAAAGTACCGGGGTTTAATTCACCCCTCCACTTT.

The chain links TRBV4-1 to TRBJ1-5, with D possibly being TRBD1 (6 bases). The CDR3 loop spans 14 amino acids. V lost 2 bases and J lost 4, with 9 bases in between. Germline V gene sequence: CDR1 MGHRA, CDR2 YSYEKL. CDR3 DNA sequence: TGCGCCAGCAGCCAAACAGGGTTGAATCAGCCCCAGCATTTT. Protein product: CASSQTGLNQPQHF.

The chain uses TRBV14 and TRBJ2-5; TRBD1 is a possible D gene (6 bases). The CDR3 consists of 13 residues. Germline values: CDR1 SGHDN, CDR2 FVKESK. V was shortened by 3 bases and J by 4 bases, with 9 bases between the two germline ends. CDR3 region: CASSQGHPETQYF. CDR3 bases: TGTGCCAGCAGCCAGGGACACCCAGAGACCCAGTACTTC.

This clone came up a few times. This chain joins TRBV4-2 and TRBJ2-5; D not certain. CDR3 length equals 15 residues. V was shortened by 0 bases and J by 1 base, with 9 bases between the two germline ends. Germline lookup yields CDR1 LGHNA and CDR2 YNFKEQ. CDR3: CASSQEAVAQETQYF. The CDR3 DNA follows: TGTGCCAGCAGCCAAGAGGCGGTAGCCCAAGAGACCCAGTACTTC.

This chain uses TRBV27 with TRBJ2-2, with a possible D match to TRBD1 (6 bases). V gave up 3 bases and J gave up 7 bases, with 18 bases separating them. This CDR3 contains 16 residues. Germline CDR1 and CDR2: MNHEY and SMNVEV (reference sequence). The CDR3 DNA reads as TGTGCCAGCAGTTTTTCAGGACAGAAGGTGGGCGGGGAGCTGTTTTTT. This encodes CASSFSGQKVGGELFF.

The V gene is TRBV7-6, the J gene TRBJ2-5; TRBD2 is a possible D gene (6 bases). CDR1 is SGHVS, CDR2 FNYEAQ, per germline. V was trimmed by 5 bases and J by 4 bases, leaving 17 bases between them. This CDR3 is 15 amino acids long. CDR3 DNA: TGTGCCAGCAGCCACCGCCCTAGAGCGGGAGAGACCCAGTACTTC. This translates into CASSHRPRAGETQYF. The full variable domain, with the rest looked up from reference TRBV7-6 and TRBJ2-5, is GAGVSQSPRYKVTKRGQDVALRCDPISGHVSLYWYRQALGQGPEFLTYFNYEAQQDKSGLPNDRFSAERPEGSISTLTIQRTEQRDSAMYRCASSHRPRAGETQYFGPGTRLLVL.

This sequence joins TRBV27 and TRBJ2-1; the D gene is possibly TRBD2 (6 bases). Deletions cut 3 bases from V and 7 bases from J, with 16 bases between. CDR3 length equals 15 residues. Per germline, CDR1 MNHEY and CDR2 SMNVEV (reference sequence). The CDR3 bases are TGTGCCAGCAGTTTGAGAGTTAGCGGCTGGAATGAGCAGTTCTTC. It codes for CASSLRVSGWNEQFF.

This clone was detected ten times or more. The same CDR3 also results from other DNA sequences found in this sample. V usage is TRBV12-3 or TRBV12-4 and J usage is TRBJ2-7; D might be TRBD2 (6 bases). The CDR3 loop spans 13 amino acids. The V end was cut by 5 bases, the J end by 1 base, with 9 bases between. CDR3 DNA sequence: TGTGCCAGCAGTCTCGGGGGATCCTACGAGCAGTACTTC. Translating it yields CASSLGGSYEQYF.

This clone was seen ten or more times. The V and J genes are TRBV2 and TRBJ2-7, with TRBD1 matching over 7 bases. This CDR3 is 14 amino acids long. Germline V CDR1 and CDR2: SNHLY, FYNNEI. The J segment lost 4 bases and the V segment lost 4 bases, leaving 7 bases of the junction unmatched. The CDR3 loop reads CASSADRVGYEQYF. The DNA of the CDR3 is TGTGCCAGCAGTGCTGACAGGGTAGGGTACGAGCAGTACTTC.

In this sample, this clone turned up a few times. J is TRBJ1-5 and V is TRBV18, with 8 bases aligning to TRBD1. V lost 4 bases, J lost 0 bases, and 2 bases stayed unmatched. Germline CDR1 is KGHSH and CDR2 is LQKENI. The CDR3 is 15 amino acids. The CDR3 protein is CASSLGQGSNQPQHF. The CDR3 DNA reads as TGTGCCAGCTCACTTGGACAGGGTAGCAATCAGCCCCAGCATTTT.

This clone was seen a few times. The rearrangement joins TRBV25-1 to TRBJ1-2; the D is unclear. The CDR3 consists of 10 residues. Germline V CDR1 and CDR2: MGHDK, SYGVNS. Between the trimmed V and J ends, which lost 8 bases and 5 bases, there was a span of 6 bases. The CDR3 loop reads CASRAYGYTF. CDR3 coding DNA: TGTGCCAGCCGTGCGTATGGCTACACCTTC.

This chain links TRBV19 with TRBJ2-5; TRBD2 aligns across 7 bases. After removal of 8 bases from V and 4 bases from J, the junction contained 10 bases not matched to a gene. The V gene's germline CDR1 is LNHDA and CDR2 SQIVND (reference sequence). The CDR3 length is 14 residues. The CDR3 loop reads CASQAGTSGETQYF. The CDR3 DNA follows: TGTGCCAGTCAAGCGGGAACCAGTGGAGAGACCCAGTACTTC.

This clone appeared a single time. The chain combines TRBV5-4 with TRBJ1-2; no firm D call. Trimming cost V 4 bases and J 3 bases, with 10 bases left between them. Germline CDR1 is SGHNT and CDR2 is YYREEE (reference sequence). The CDR3 runs 13 residues. The CDR3 bases are TGTGCCAGCAGCGCCGGCGGATACTATGGCTACACCTTC. This gives the protein CASSAGGYYGYTF.

V gene TRBV3-1 (or the pseudogene TRBV3-2) combines with J gene TRBJ1-2; D is unresolved. The CDR3 runs to 15 residues. CDR1 LGHDT and CDR2 YNNKEL come from the germline V gene (reference sequence). The V end lost 1 base, the J end lost 5 bases, and 14 bases lay between the germline ends. CDR3 in amino acids: CASSQASRTVYGYTF. CDR3 DNA: TGTGCCAGCAGCCAAGCGAGTAGGACTGTATATGGCTACACCTTC.

This chain connects TRBV25-1 to TRBJ2-5, with a weak D call TRBD1 (6 bases). Trimming took off 4 bases at V and 4 bases at J, with 13 bases between the two ends. Germline CDR1 and CDR2: MGHDK and SYGVNS. The CDR3 is 14 amino acids. CDR3 sequence reads: CASSGVRGRETQYF. In DNA form, the CDR3 reads TGTGCCAGCAGTGGAGTCAGGGGAAGAGAGACCCAGTACTTC.

The chain combines TRBV6-5 with TRBJ1-2, with 10 bases matching TRBD1. The CDR3 length is 14 residues. Germline loops: CDR1 MNHEY, CDR2 SVGAGI. Trimming cost V 4 bases and J 8 bases; bases outside gene matches: 7. The CDR3 loop is CASSSPGTGVGYTF. The CDR3 bases are TGTGCCAGCAGTTCGCCCGGGACAGGGGTGGGCTACACCTTC.

This clone qualifies as medium-sized. The sample contains more than one DNA sequence encoding this CDR3. The chain is built from TRBV4-1 and TRBJ2-7, with 11 bases aligning to TRBD1. The V gene's germline CDR1 is MGHRA and CDR2 YSYEKL. The V segment lost 4 bases and the J segment 0 bases; nucleotides outside the gene matches: 2. The CDR3 covers 15 residues. Written as DNA, the CDR3 is TGCGCCAGCAGCCTAGGGACAGGGGGCTCCTACGAGCAGTACTTC. Its protein is CASSLGTGGSYEQYF.

V usage is TRBV5-6 and J usage is TRBJ2-5; 10 bases line up with TRBD1. The V gene's germline CDR1 is SGHDT and CDR2 YYEEEE. After removal of 0 bases from V and 2 bases from J, the junction contained 4 bases not matched to a gene. This CDR3 region has 16 residues. Here the CDR3 reads CASSLVRDRGQETQYF. As DNA, the CDR3 is TGTGCCAGCAGCTTGGTGCGGGACAGGGGACAAGAGACCCAGTACTTC.

The chain recombines TRBV28 with TRBJ1-1; D is undetermined. This CDR3 region has 14 residues. Trimming left V 2 bases short and J 10 bases short, with 17 bases between. The V gene's germline CDR1 is MDHEN and CDR2 SYDVKM. The CDR3 DNA reads as TGTGCCAGCAGTTTAGTATCTGGTACTCGCGGAGCTTTCTTT. Residues: CASSLVSGTRGAFF.

The rearrangement joins TRBV5-1 to TRBJ1-1; weak D call: TRBD1 (5 bases). The V gene's germline CDR1 is SGHRS and CDR2 YFSETQ. The CDR3 covers 15 residues. The V and J ends lost 4 bases and 2 bases respectively, with 15 bases between them. CDR3 region: CASSQGHSENTEAFF. The CDR3, as DNA: TGCGCCAGCAGCCAAGGACACTCGGAAAACACTGAAGCTTTCTTT. The full variable domain, with the rest looked up from reference TRBV5-1 and TRBJ1-1, is KAGVTQTPRYLIKTRGQQVTLSCSPISGHRSVSWYQQTPGQGLQFLFEYFSETQRNKGNFPGRFSGRQFSNSRSEMNVSTLELGDSALYLCASSQGHSENTEAFFGQGTRLTVV.

The chain carries TRBV15 and TRBJ2-1; 11 bases map to TRBD2. The germline CDR1 and CDR2 sequences are LNHNV and YYDKDF (reference sequence). The CDR3 is 18 residues long. V shed 5 bases, J shed 1 base, and the junction held 10 bases outside the gene matches. Here the CDR3 DNA reads TGTGCCACCAGCTCTCAAACACTAGCGGGAGATTCCTACAATGAGCAGTTCTTC. This translates into CATSSQTLAGDSYNEQFF.

The rearrangement links TRBV7-2 to TRBJ1-4; 7 positions match TRBD1. This CDR3 region has 13 residues. Germline CDR1 reads SGHTA; CDR2 reads FQGNSA. Unmatched junction bases numbered 9, after V lost 3 bases and J lost 14 bases. The CDR3, as DNA: TGTGCCAGCAGCTTCGGACAGGCCACGCGGCTGTTTTTT. It yields the protein CASSFGQATRLFF. Supplemented by reference TRBV7-2 and TRBJ1-4, the full variable domain reads GAGVSQSPSNKVTEKGKDVELRCDPISGHTALYWYRQSLGQGLEFLIYFQGNSAPDKSGLPSDRFSAERTGGSVSTLTIQRTQQEDSAVYLCASSFGQATRLFFGSGTQLSVL.

The chain recombines TRBV27 with TRBJ1-5; a possible D gene is TRBD1 (5 bases). Trimming removed 4 bases from V and 6 bases from J, with 10 bases in between. CDR1 and CDR2 (germline): MNHEY, SMNVEV (reference sequence). The CDR3 totals 13 residues. The CDR3 nucleotides are TGTGCCAGCAGTTGGGGGGACGGTCAGCCCCAGCATTTT. Translation: CASSWGDGQPQHF.

The chain couples TRBV6-5 to TRBJ2-2; D may be TRBD2 (6 bases). Trimming removed 9 bases at V and 9 bases at J, with 20 bases between. Germline CDR1 MNHEY, CDR2 SVGAGI. This CDR3 region has 14 residues. The CDR3 reads CASQHIRGFRELFF. The CDR3 coding sequence is TGTGCCAGTCAACACATTCGGGGGTTTCGGGAGCTGTTTTTT.

This chain joins TRBV27 and TRBJ1-1; 9 positions match TRBD1. The V gene end was trimmed by 0 bases and the J gene end by 3 bases; junction bases not matched to a gene: 11. Germline V gene sequence: CDR1 MNHEY, CDR2 SMNVEV (reference sequence). The CDR3 sequence is 18 residues long. The CDR3 spells CASSLSNRGPFGDTEAFF. Written as DNA, the CDR3 is TGTGCCAGCAGTTTATCAAACAGGGGGCCTTTCGGGGACACTGAAGCTTTCTTT.